The subject of this entry is one T cell receptor (beta chain). The data belong to a study of cytomegalovirus exposure and HLA in healthy donors. This CDR3 has 14 amino acids. Trimming removed 7 bases from V and 4 bases from J, with 16 bases in between. CDR1 and CDR2 (germline): MNHEY, SVGAGI. The study ran its PCR with 60 Vbeta and 13 Jbeta primers. Assay used: immunoSEQ multiplex PCR; TCRdb lists only in-frame clones, some missing. The top ten clones hold 1.5% to 2% of a sample with about 110,000 clones, about four fifths of them seen once. This TCR derives from a man between 45 and 60 years old in good health and CMV-seronegative. The gene calls are TRBV6-5 and TRBJ1-2; D is possibly TRBD1 (6 bases). Sequences were obtained from PBMCs. The CDR3 DNA is TGTGCCAGCACCACCGGGACACGGTTCTATGGCTACACCTTC. Translated: CASTTGTRFYGYTF.